The source of this T cell receptor beta chain is a study of T cells in Graves' hyperthyroidism and ophthalmopathy. From RNA transcripts, TCR beta CDR3 regions were amplified. TCR CDR3 underwent first-round RT-PCR with the HTBI primer set. A single record per CDR3 protein comes from TCRdb applying MiXCR to the multiplex PCR reads. Among 650,000 to 750,000 distinct CDR3 sequences listed, 12% to 15% were seen once. The CDR3 sequence is 16 residues long. The junction had 10 bases not matched to a gene; V was cut back by 4 bases and J by 1 base. Germline-derived CDR1 and CDR2 are SGDLS and YYNGEE. The sequence came from a woman aged 18 to 35 with Graves' hyperthyroidism. The V call is TRBV9, the J call TRBJ1-1, with 7 bases matching TRBD1. The specimen was blood. The CDR3 region is CASSREGAVRNTEAFF. In DNA form, the CDR3 reads TGTGCCAGCAGCAGAGAGGGGGCTGTAAGGAACACTGAAGCTTTCTTT.